A single sample gave rise to the 13 T cell receptor beta chains below, sequenced in a study of technical replicates of blood from a few donors. Assay: immunoSEQ multiplex PCR; the TCRdb copy retains only in-frame clones and omits some. Of roughly 12,000 clones detected, roughly 93% appear once; the ten largest clones hold about 8.5%. Sample: PBMCs. The receptors originated from a human donor in good health.

This rearrangement joins TRBV5-1 to TRBJ2-1; no definite D call. The CDR3 spans 12 residues. Germline V gives CDR1 SGHRS, CDR2 YFSETQ. V lost 2 bases to trimming and J lost 10 bases, with 10 bases between them. The CDR3 is CASSFVANEQFF. The CDR3 bases are TGCGCCAGCAGCTTTGTAGCTAACGAGCAGTTCTTC.

The V gene is TRBV5-8, the J gene TRBJ1-1; D is uncertain. Between the trimmed V and J ends, which lost 2 bases and 1 base, there was a span of 9 bases. CDR1 is SGHTS and CDR2 is YDEGEE in the germline V gene. The CDR3 spans 14 residues. The DNA for the CDR3 is TGTGCCAGCAGCTTTGAAGAGGGGAACACTGAAGCTTTCTTT. Its translation is CASSFEEGNTEAFF.

This chain uses TRBV11-2 with TRBJ2-7; D possibly corresponds to TRBD2 (7 bases). Trimming took 3 bases from V and 4 from J, leaving 13 bases between them. This CDR3 region has 14 residues. Looked up from germline, CDR1 is SGHAT and CDR2 is FQNNGV. CDR3 coding DNA: TGTGCCAGCAGCTTCGGGGGGCCGGGGTACGAGCAGTACTTC. This gives the protein CASSFGGPGYEQYF. Based on the CDR3 plus reference TRBV11-2 and TRBJ2-7, the full variable domain is EAGVAQSPRYKIIEKRQSVAFWCNPISGHATLYWYQQILGQGPKLLIQFQNNGVVDDSQLPKDRFSAERLKGVDSTLKIQPAKLEDSAVYLCASSFGGPGYEQYFGPGTRLTVT.

The V call is TRBV4-2, the J call TRBJ2-3; 12 bases line up with TRBD2. This CDR3 spans 19 amino acids. CDR1 and CDR2 (germline): LGHNA, YNFKEQ. J gave up 2 bases and V 0 bases, and 9 bases lay outside the gene matches. This chain's CDR3 is CASSQENGLAGGITDTQYF. The CDR3 DNA sequence: TGTGCCAGCAGCCAAGAGAATGGTCTAGCGGGAGGGATCACAGATACGCAGTATTTT.

CDR3 sequence reads: CASSLSTPNNEQFF. The CDR3 region has the DNA TGTGCCAGCAGCTTATCTACTCCGAACAATGAGCAGTTCTTC. The chain links TRBV7-8 to TRBJ2-1; D unresolved. Trimming removed 2 bases at V and 5 bases at J, with 10 bases between. CDR1 SGHVS and CDR2 FQNEAQ come from the germline V gene. The CDR3 consists of 14 residues.

V usage is TRBV10-3 and J usage is TRBJ2-5; 12 bases line up with TRBD2. V shed 5 bases, J shed 4 bases, and the junction held 11 bases outside the gene matches. Germline CDR1 is ENHRY and CDR2 is SYGVKD. This CDR3 has 17 amino acids. Here the CDR3 reads CAISPGLAGIRGETQYF. CDR3 bases: TGTGCCATCAGTCCGGGACTAGCGGGCATCCGAGGAGAGACCCAGTACTTC.

The chain uses TRBV16 and TRBJ1-1; D is possibly TRBD1 (5 bases). The CDR3 totals 13 residues. The V gene's germline CDR1 is KGHSY and CDR2 FQNENV. V was shortened by 1 base and J by 5 bases, with 8 bases between the two germline ends. CDR3 sequence reads: CASSQFQGTEAFF. In DNA, the CDR3 is TGTGCCAGCAGCCAATTTCAGGGTACTGAAGCTTTCTTT.

The chain has TRBV19 and TRBJ2-5, with 9 bases matching TRBD2. This CDR3 is 19 amino acids long. V lost 4 bases and J lost 1; bases outside the gene matches: 16. Germline V gene data show CDR1 as LNHDA and CDR2 as SQIVND (reference sequence). The CDR3 nucleotides read TGTGCCAGTAGTACCAGGGGCGCTGGCGGGAGGGCCGGCCAAGAGACCCAGTACTTC. Protein product: CASSTRGAGGRAGQETQYF. The full variable domain, with the rest looked up from reference TRBV19 and TRBJ2-5, is DGGITQSPKYLFRKEGQNVTLSCEQNLNHDAMYWYRQDPGQGLRLIYYSQIVNDFQKGDIAEGYSVSREKKESFPLTVTSAQKNPTAFYLCASSTRGAGGRAGQETQYFGPGTRLLVL.

This clone occurred a few times. V usage is TRBV6-4 and J usage is TRBJ1-4, with TRBD1 matching 9 bases. The CDR3 runs 16 residues. Germline V gene sequence: CDR1 MRHNA, CDR2 SNTAGT. V was pared by 0 bases and J by 8 bases, with 7 bases of the junction left unmatched. The CDR3: CASSDSTDRGGEKLFF. Here the CDR3 DNA reads TGTGCCAGCAGTGACTCTACGGACAGGGGAGGGGAAAAACTGTTTTTT.

This rearrangement joins TRBV27 to TRBJ2-5, with 12 bases lining up with TRBD1. CDR3 size: 15 residues. The germline V gene encodes CDR1 MNHEY and CDR2 SMNVEV (reference sequence). Trimming removed 3 bases from V and 4 bases from J; junction bases left unmatched: 3. CDR3 DNA sequence: TGTGCCAGCAGTTTCCGGGACAGGGGGCGAGAGACCCAGTACTTC. Its protein is CASSFRDRGRETQYF.

The chain links TRBV5-1 to TRBJ2-7; 8 nucleotides match TRBD2. With 1 base clipped from V and 0 bases from J, the junction kept 9 bases outside the gene matches. The CDR3 totals 17 residues. In germline, CDR1 is SGHRS, CDR2 YFSETQ. CDR3 DNA sequence: TGCGCCAGCAGCTTGTTAGGGGGTAGCGGGAACTCCTACGAGCAGTACTTC. It codes for CASSLLGGSGNSYEQYF.

The chain recombines TRBV11-1 with TRBJ2-2; 8 bases align to TRBD2. Germline V CDR1 and CDR2: SGHAT, FQDESV (reference sequence). The CDR3 has 15 amino acids. Trimming took 5 bases from V and 2 from J; bases not matched to a gene: 4. The CDR3 DNA reads as TGTGCCAGCAGCCTAATAGCGGGAAACACCGGGGAGCTGTTTTTT. The encoded protein is CASSLIAGNTGELFF.

The chain links TRBV25-1 to TRBJ2-2; no firm D call. Per germline, CDR1 MGHDK and CDR2 SYGVNS. V lost 3 bases and J lost 3, with 2 bases in between. CDR3 length: 12 amino acids. CDR3 in DNA: TGTGCCAGCAGTGACTACACCGGGGAGCTGTTTTTT. As protein: CASSDYTGELFF.